This TCR beta chain was found in a study of CXCR3-negative and CXCR3-positive naive CD8 T cells. The wider study: Each library held about 1.5 +/- 0.3 million TRB reads, 120 million to 150 million in total. Study outcomes and limitations: Post-cryopreservation CXCR3 expression was partly diminished, and the bulk of assays employed fresh PBMCs.

Sorts that each held 300,000 cells were run in triplicate for every CD8+ T cell subset. In the case of this clonotype: The antigen is not known.

From germline, CDR1 is SGHDT and CDR2 YYEEEE. The CDR3 is made up of 14 amino acids. Carrying UMI labels, the TRB cDNA libraries were prepared through 5' RACE. TCRdb re-called the 5' RACE reads and catalogs CDR3 proteins one per entry, DNA excluded. Its table lists 70,000 to 95,000 distinct CDR3 sequences. The source of this sequence is a human donor in good health. Some clones in this sample may be carry-over from other donors' samples. The chain recombines TRBV5-6 with TRBJ1-1; the D call from TCRdb, TRBD1, cannot be confirmed without DNA. Material for sequencing was naive CXCR3- CD8+ T cells from blood. Subset here: CD45RO-CCR7+CD27+CD95- naive CD8+ T cells lacking CXCR3 (TNR3-). This CDR3 reads CASSPIRDTREAFF.